This T cell receptor (beta chain) appears in the sequencing data of a study of post-analysis software for immune sequencing data. Points from the study as a whole: Four or five TRBV segments (TRBV5-6, TRBV5-1 and TRBV20-1 among them) occurred more frequently in patients than in controls.

Every TCR beta cDNA library bore unique molecular identifiers. TCRdb used MiXCR to reprocess the PCR reads, holding one entry per CDR3 protein. The table lists around 700,000 distinct CDR3 sequences, 59% of them singletons, with about 11% in the top ten. This clonotype was counted a few times. The target antigen is unknown. V shed 4 bases and J shed 7 bases, with 16 bases lying between them. From germline, CDR1 is MNHEY and CDR2 SVGAGI. The CDR3 contains 15 residues. The clonotype was recovered from a girl aged 2 to 9 with multiple sclerosis. The chain joins TRBV6-5 to TRBJ1-4, with TRBD1 as a possible D gene (6 bases). Sequencing was performed on blood. This chain's CDR3 is CASSLQGVRGEKLFF. The CDR3, as DNA: TGTGCCAGCAGTTTACAGGGTGTACGGGGTGAAAAACTGTTTTTT.